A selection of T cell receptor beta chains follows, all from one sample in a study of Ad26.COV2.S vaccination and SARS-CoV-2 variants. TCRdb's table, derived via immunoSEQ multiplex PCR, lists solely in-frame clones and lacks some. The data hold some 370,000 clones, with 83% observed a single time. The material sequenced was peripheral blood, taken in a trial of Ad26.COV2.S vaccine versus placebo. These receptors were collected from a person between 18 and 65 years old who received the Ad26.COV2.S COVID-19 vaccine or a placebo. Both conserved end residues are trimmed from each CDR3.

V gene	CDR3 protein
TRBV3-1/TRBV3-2	ASSRQRGDEQY
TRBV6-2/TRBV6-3	ASSPGHLNTEAF
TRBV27	ASSLTGFYGYT
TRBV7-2	ASSPGGRMNTEAF
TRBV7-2	ASSSGAALNTEAF
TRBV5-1	ASSPLPGYNEQF
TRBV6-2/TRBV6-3	ASSQGPETQY
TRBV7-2	ASSPTDRITPSNQPQH
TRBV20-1	SASGRAYNEQF
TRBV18	ASSPPLLRGLTNEKLF
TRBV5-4	ASSLTGSGNIQY
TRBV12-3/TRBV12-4	ASSWAGGSPLH
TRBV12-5	ASGPAGLGETQY
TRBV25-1	ASSDSGGTHEQY
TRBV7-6	ASSFGLAYEQY
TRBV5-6	ASSLRLAGEEQY